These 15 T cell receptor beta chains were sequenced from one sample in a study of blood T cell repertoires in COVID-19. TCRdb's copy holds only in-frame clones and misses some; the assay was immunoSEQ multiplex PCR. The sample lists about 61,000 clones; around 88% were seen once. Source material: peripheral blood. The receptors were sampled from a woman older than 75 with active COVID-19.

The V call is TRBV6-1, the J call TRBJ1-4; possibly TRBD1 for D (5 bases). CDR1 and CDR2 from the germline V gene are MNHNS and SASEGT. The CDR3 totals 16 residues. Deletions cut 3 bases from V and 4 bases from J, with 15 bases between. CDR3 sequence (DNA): TGTGCCAGCAGTGAGAATTGGGGCAGAGTTAATGAAAAACTGTTTTTT. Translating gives CASSENWGRVNEKLFF.

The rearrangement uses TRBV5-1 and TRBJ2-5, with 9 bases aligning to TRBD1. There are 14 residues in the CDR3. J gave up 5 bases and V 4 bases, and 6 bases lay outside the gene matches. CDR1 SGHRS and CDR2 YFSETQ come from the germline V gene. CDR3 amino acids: CASSQGQGGETQYF. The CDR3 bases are TGCGCCAGCAGCCAGGGACAGGGCGGGGAGACCCAGTACTTC.

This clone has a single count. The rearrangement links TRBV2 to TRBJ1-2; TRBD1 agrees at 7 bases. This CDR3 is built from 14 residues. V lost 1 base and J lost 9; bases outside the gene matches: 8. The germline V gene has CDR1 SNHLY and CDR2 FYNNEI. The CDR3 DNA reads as TGTGCCAGCAGTGAAGGGGACAGCTTGGGTCGCTACACCTTC. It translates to CASSEGDSLGRYTF.

CDR3 region: CASSYHLAGGYNEQFF. The CDR3 DNA follows: TGTGCCAGCAGCTACCACCTAGCGGGGGGGTACAATGAGCAGTTCTTC. The V and J genes are TRBV6-5 and TRBJ2-1; 12 bases are shared with TRBD2. Germline V gene lookup returns CDR1 MNHEY and CDR2 SVGAGI. The CDR3 length is 16 residues. Trimming cost V 6 bases and J 4 bases; bases outside gene matches: 7.

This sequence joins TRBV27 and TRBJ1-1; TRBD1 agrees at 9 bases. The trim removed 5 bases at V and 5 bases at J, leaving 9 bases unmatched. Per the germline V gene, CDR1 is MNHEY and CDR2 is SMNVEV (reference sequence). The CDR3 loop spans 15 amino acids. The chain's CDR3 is CASSVSTGGSTEAFF. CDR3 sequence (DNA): TGTGCCAGCAGTGTCTCCACAGGGGGCAGTACTGAAGCTTTCTTT.

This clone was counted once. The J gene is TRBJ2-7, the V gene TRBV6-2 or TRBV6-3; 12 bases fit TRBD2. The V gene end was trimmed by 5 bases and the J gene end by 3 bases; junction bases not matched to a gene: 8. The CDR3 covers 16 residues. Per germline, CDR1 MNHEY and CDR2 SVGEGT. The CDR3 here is CASSTTSGGKVYEQYF. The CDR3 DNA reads TGTGCCAGCAGTACGACTAGCGGGGGAAAGGTCTACGAGCAGTACTTC.

The CDR3: CASAQVGALGTEAFF. The CDR3 bases are TGTGCCAGCGCTCAGGTGGGGGCCTTGGGCACTGAAGCTTTCTTT. V usage is TRBV6-5 and J usage is TRBJ1-1, with D perhaps TRBD1 (6 bases). CDR3 length: 15 amino acids. Germline V CDR1 and CDR2: MNHEY, SVGAGI. Deletions cut 8 bases from V and 4 bases from J, with 20 bases between.

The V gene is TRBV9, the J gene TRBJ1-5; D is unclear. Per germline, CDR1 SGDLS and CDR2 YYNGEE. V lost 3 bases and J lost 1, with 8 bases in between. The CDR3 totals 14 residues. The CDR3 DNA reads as TGTGCCAGCAGCGCCAGACACAGCAATCAGCCCCAGCATTTT. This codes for CASSARHSNQPQHF.

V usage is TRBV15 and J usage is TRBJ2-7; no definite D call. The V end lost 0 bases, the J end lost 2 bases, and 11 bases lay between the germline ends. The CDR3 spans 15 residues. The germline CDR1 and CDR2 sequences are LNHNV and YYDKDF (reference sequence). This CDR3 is CATSRDTTEAYEQYF. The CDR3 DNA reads TGTGCCACCAGCAGAGATACTACTGAGGCCTACGAGCAGTACTTC.

CDR3 amino acids: CASTFKTDTQYF. CDR3 coding DNA: TGTGCCAGCACCTTCAAAACAGATACGCAGTATTTT. The genes are TRBV5-6 and TRBJ2-3; D is undetermined. CDR3 length: 12 amino acids. V lost 6 bases to trimming and J lost 3 bases, with 8 bases between them. The V gene's germline CDR1 is SGHDT and CDR2 YYEEEE. Together with reference TRBV5-6 and TRBJ2-3, the CDR3 gives the full variable domain: DAGVTQSPTHLIKTRGQQVTLRCSPKSGHDTVSWYQQALGQGPQFIFQYYEEEERQRGNFPDRFSGHQFPNYSSELNVNALLLGDSALYLCASTFKTDTQYFGPGTRLTVL.

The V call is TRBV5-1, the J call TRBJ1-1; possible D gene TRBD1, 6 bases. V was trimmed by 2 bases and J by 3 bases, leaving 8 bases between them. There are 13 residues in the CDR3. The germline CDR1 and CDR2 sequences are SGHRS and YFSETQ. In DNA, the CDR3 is TGCGCCAGCAGCTTACAGGGATACACTGAAGCTTTCTTT. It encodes CASSLQGYTEAFF.

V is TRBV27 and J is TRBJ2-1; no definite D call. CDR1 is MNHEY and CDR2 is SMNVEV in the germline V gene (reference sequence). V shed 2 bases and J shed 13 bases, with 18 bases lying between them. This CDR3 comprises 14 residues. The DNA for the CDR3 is TGTGCCAGCAGTTTAGTCCCTAGAACCCCAACCCAGTTCTTC. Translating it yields CASSLVPRTPTQFF.

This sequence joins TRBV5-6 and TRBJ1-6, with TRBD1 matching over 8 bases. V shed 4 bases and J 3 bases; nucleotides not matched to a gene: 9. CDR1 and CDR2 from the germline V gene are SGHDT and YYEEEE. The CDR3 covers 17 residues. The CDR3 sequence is CASSRKIDRGYNSPLHF. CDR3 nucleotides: TGTGCCAGCAGCCGGAAGATCGACAGGGGCTATAATTCACCCCTCCACTTT.

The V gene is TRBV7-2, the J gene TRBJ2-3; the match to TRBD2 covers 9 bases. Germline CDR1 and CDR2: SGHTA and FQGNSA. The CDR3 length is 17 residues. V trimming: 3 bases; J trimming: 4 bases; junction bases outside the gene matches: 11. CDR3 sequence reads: CASSFSGWRGGADTQYF. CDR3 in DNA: TGTGCCAGCAGCTTTAGCGGGTGGCGGGGGGGCGCAGATACGCAGTATTTT.

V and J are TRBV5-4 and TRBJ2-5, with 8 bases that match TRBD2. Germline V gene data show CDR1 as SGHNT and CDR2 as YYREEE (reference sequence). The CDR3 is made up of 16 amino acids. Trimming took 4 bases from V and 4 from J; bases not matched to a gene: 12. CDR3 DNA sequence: TGTGCCAGCAGCCAAGGGACTAGTAGGATAGCAGAGACCCAGTACTTC. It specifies CASSQGTSRIAETQYF.